The 26 T cell receptor beta chains reported below all come from one sample, sequenced in a study of CD8 T cells in Susac syndrome. RNA totalling roughly 0.45 to 1 ug underwent reverse transcription with random hexamers. TCRdb called the immunoSEQ multiplex PCR reads again in MiXCR, with one record for every CDR3 protein. The data hold around 130,000 distinct CDR3 sequences, with 94% observed a single time. Sequenced input: CD4+ T cells from PBMCs. These receptors were taken from a human donor with multiple sclerosis.

This chain links TRBV5-1 with TRBJ2-2, with 9 bases matching TRBD2. The germline CDR1 and CDR2 sequences are SGHRS and YFSETQ. V lost 0 bases, J lost 9 bases, and 6 bases stayed unmatched. The CDR3 totals 15 residues. The CDR3: CASSLVASGTRELFF. As DNA, the CDR3 is TGCGCCAGCAGCTTGGTGGCTAGCGGGACCCGGGAGCTGTTTTTT.

CDR3 loop: CASKGTVSGNTIYF. Here the CDR3 DNA reads TGTGCCAGTAAGGGGACGGTCTCTGGAAACACCATATATTTT. The rearrangement joins TRBV19 to TRBJ1-3, with D tentatively TRBD1 (5 bases). The length of the CDR3 is 14 residues. The V end was cut by 7 bases, the J end by 0 bases, with 10 bases between. Germline V CDR1 and CDR2: LNHDA, SQIVND (reference sequence).

This clonotype was seen just once. The chain employs TRBV20-1 and TRBJ2-7; D not certain. The length of the CDR3 is 14 residues. Trimming took off 0 bases at V and 1 base at J, with 10 bases between the two ends. Per germline, CDR1 DFQATT and CDR2 SNEGSKA (reference sequence). In nucleotides, the CDR3 is TGCAGTGCTAGAGACTACTTGGGGTCCTACGAGCAGTACTTC. Its protein product is CSARDYLGSYEQYF.

The chain employs TRBV23-1 and TRBJ2-1, with D maybe TRBD1 (5 bases). TRBV23-1 is noted as an ORF with a role that remains uncertain. The CDR3 runs 12 residues. The CDR3 protein is CVKGLDYNEQFF. CDR3 nucleotides: TGCGTCAAGGGGTTAGACTACAATGAGCAGTTCTTC.

In DNA, the CDR3 is TGTGCCAGCTCACCGCTCGACAAATCTGGAAACACCATATATTTT. Its protein is CASSPLDKSGNTIYF. This chain joins TRBV18 and TRBJ1-3; D remains ambiguous. Between the trimmed V and J ends, which lost 3 bases and 1 base, there was a span of 10 bases. The CDR3 length is 15 residues. From germline, CDR1 is KGHSH and CDR2 LQKENI. Using reference TRBV18 and TRBJ1-3 for the parts outside the CDR3, the full variable domain is NAGVMQNPRHLVRRRGQEARLRCSPMKGHSHVYWYRQLPEEGLKFMVYLQKENIIDESGMPKERFSAEFPKEGPSILRIQQVVRGDSAAYFCASSPLDKSGNTIYFGEGSWLTVV.

The chain employs TRBV27 and TRBJ1-1; D not resolved. Germline V gives CDR1 MNHEY, CDR2 SMNVEV (reference sequence). V shed 3 bases and J shed 6 bases, with 11 bases lying between them. CDR3 length: 13 amino acids. The CDR3 DNA reads as TGTGCCAGCAGTTTCAGGCAAAGCGCTGAAGCTTTCTTT. This encodes CASSFRQSAEAFF.

V is TRBV5-1 and J is TRBJ1-1; 10 nucleotides match TRBD1. CDR1 and CDR2 from the germline V gene are SGHRS and YFSETQ. The CDR3 totals 13 residues. V dropped 4 bases and J dropped 3; count of bases not matched to a gene: 0. CDR3 in DNA: TGCGCCAGCAGCGGGACAGGGGACACTGAAGCTTTCTTT. Residues: CASSGTGDTEAFF.

The CDR3 sequence is CASSSTGEESTGELFF. The CDR3 DNA is TGTGCCAGCAGCTCAACAGGGGAGGAAAGTACCGGGGAGCTGTTTTTT. The chain links TRBV7-9 to TRBJ2-2; weak D call: TRBD1 (7 bases). This CDR3 is built from 16 residues. The ends were cut back, 4 bases at V and 5 bases at J, with 17 bases in the middle. Germline lookup yields CDR1 SEHNR and CDR2 FQNEAQ (reference sequence).

Of note for this clonotype: A junction boundary mismatches the germline segment, possibly from a read error. This chain uses TRBV7-2 with TRBJ2-1; D is uncertain. CDR3 size: 12 residues. Looked up from germline, CDR1 is SGHTA and CDR2 is FQGNSA. The CDR3 protein is CASRNPPGPMVF. The DNA of the CDR3 is TGTGCCAGCAGAAACCCGCCCGGGCCTATGGTCTTC.

The chain has TRBV19 and TRBJ1-1; the D is unclear. Between the trimmed V and J ends, which lost 9 bases and 5 bases, there was a span of 16 bases. CDR1 LNHDA and CDR2 SQIVND come from the germline V gene (reference sequence). The CDR3 totals 13 residues. As DNA, the CDR3 is TGTGCCAGCTCCGGGGTCTCGAGGACTGAAGCTTTCTTT. It is translated as CASSGVSRTEAFF.

The chain is built from TRBV11-1 and TRBJ2-5; D ambiguous. Germline CDR1 is SGHAT and CDR2 is FQDESV (reference sequence). This CDR3 has 15 residues. V was clipped by 1 base and J by 5 bases, with 14 bases between them. The CDR3 sequence: CASSLGGTAAETQYF. The CDR3 nucleotides read TGTGCCAGCAGCTTAGGGGGTACGGCCGCGGAGACCCAGTACTTC.

The chain has TRBV19 and TRBJ2-1, with 11 bases lining up with TRBD1. V lost 5 bases, J lost 0 bases, and 9 bases stayed unmatched. From germline, CDR1 is LNHDA and CDR2 SQIVND (reference sequence). The CDR3 length is 18 residues. The CDR3 loop reads CASSSRTGGIGSYNEQFF. The DNA of the CDR3 is TGTGCCAGTAGTTCGAGGACAGGGGGCATTGGCTCCTACAATGAGCAGTTCTTC.

This chain joins TRBV2 and TRBJ2-3, with 9 positions matching TRBD2. The CDR3 is 14 residues long. The V and J ends lost 1 base and 6 bases, in that order; junction bases with no gene match: 2. Germline lookup yields CDR1 SNHLY and CDR2 FYNNEI. The CDR3 DNA sequence: TGTGCCAGCAGTGAAGGGACTAGCGCTGATACGCAGTATTTT. Translating it yields CASSEGTSADTQYF.

The V gene is TRBV4-1, the J gene TRBJ1-4; TRBD1 might be the D (6 bases). The CDR3 spans 18 residues. The germline V and J ends were trimmed by 1 base and 3 bases, with 18 bases remaining between them. Germline V CDR1 and CDR2: MGHRA, YSYEKL. The CDR3 nucleotides read TGCGCCAGCAGCCAAGGCGGGACATCTGAGTGGGCTAATGAAAAACTGTTTTTT. This codes for CASSQGGTSEWANEKLFF.

This chain links TRBV7-2 with TRBJ2-7; 7 bases fit TRBD2. Germline V gene data show CDR1 as SGHTA and CDR2 as FQGNSA. Unmatched junction bases numbered 6, after V lost 1 base and J lost 3 bases. CDR3 length: 15 residues. The CDR3 spells CASSLEGTGGYEQYF. In nucleotides, the CDR3 is TGTGCCAGCAGCTTAGAGGGGACGGGGGGCTACGAGCAGTACTTC.

This clonotype appeared a single time. The chain recombines TRBV10-3 with TRBJ2-3; 10 bases fit TRBD1. CDR1 ENHRY and CDR2 SYGVKD come from the germline V gene. The CDR3 loop spans 17 amino acids. J lost 0 bases, V lost 6 bases, and 9 bases had no gene match. The CDR3 is CAIRGGQGVSSTDTQYF. The CDR3, as DNA: TGTGCCATCAGGGGAGGACAGGGGGTCTCAAGCACAGATACGCAGTATTTT.

The rearrangement joins TRBV7-9 to TRBJ1-1, with a possible D match to TRBD1 (5 bases). The CDR3 contains 15 residues. CDR1 and CDR2 from the germline V gene are SEHNR and FQNEAQ (reference sequence). V was clipped by 4 bases and J by 6 bases, with 18 bases between them. CDR3 DNA sequence: TGTGCCAGCAGCTCCCTTGGAGGGGTGGTCGCTGAAGCTTTCTTT. Translated, it gives CASSSLGGVVAEAFF.

The chain combines TRBV20-1 with TRBJ2-1; 9 nucleotides align to TRBD2. Germline-derived CDR1 and CDR2 are DFQATT and SNEGSKA (reference sequence). The CDR3 totals 14 residues. The V and J ends lost 6 bases and 3 bases, in that order; junction bases with no gene match: 6. The CDR3: CSAEPSGVYNEQFF. The CDR3 region has the DNA TGCAGTGCGGAACCTAGCGGGGTCTACAATGAGCAGTTCTTC.

The rearrangement uses TRBV29-1 and TRBJ2-3; D is ambiguous. V was clipped by 5 bases and J by 1 base, with 13 bases between them. This CDR3 spans 14 amino acids. Germline V gene lookup returns CDR1 SQVTM and CDR2 ANQGSEA. The CDR3 DNA reads as TGCAGCGTTTGTCAACTCTCCGGCACAGATACGCAGTATTTT. Amino acids: CSVCQLSGTDTQYF.

The chain couples TRBV28 to TRBJ1-1; D might be TRBD1 (5 bases). V lost 6 bases and J 4 bases, leaving 15 bases between the germline ends. This CDR3 region has 14 residues. Looked up from germline, CDR1 is MDHEN and CDR2 is SYDVKM. The DNA of the CDR3 is TGTGCCAGCAGGGTATCCCTGGGGGGCACTGAAGCTTTCTTT. This codes for CASRVSLGGTEAFF.

The V and J genes are TRBV7-2 and TRBJ2-7; 8 bases align to TRBD1. In germline, CDR1 is SGHTA, CDR2 FQGNSA. Germline trimming cut 5 bases from V and 6 bases from J; bases unmatched to any gene: 3. This CDR3 region has 12 residues. The CDR3 DNA is TGTGCCAGCAGCCGGACAGGGTTCGAGCAGTACTTC. This codes for CASSRTGFEQYF.

This clonotype was counted a few times. The chain combines TRBV6-1 with TRBJ1-2; TRBD1 agrees at 10 bases. The length of the CDR3 is 14 residues. The V gene's germline CDR1 is MNHNS and CDR2 SASEGT. Trimming took 5 bases from V and 4 from J; bases not matched to a gene: 4. The CDR3 DNA is TGTGCCAGCAGTCCGACAGGGGGCCTCTATGGCTACACCTTC. Its protein is CASSPTGGLYGYTF.

V usage is TRBV30 and J usage is TRBJ2-6; D unresolved. The germline V gene has CDR1 GTSNPN and CDR2 SVGIG (reference sequence). The CDR3 sequence is 15 residues long. V was clipped by 4 bases and J by 4 bases, with 14 bases between them. CDR3 DNA sequence: TGTGCCTGGAAAAGTCAAAGCTCCGGGGCCAACGTCCTGACTTTC. Its protein is CAWKSQSSGANVLTF.

This chain connects TRBV24-1 to TRBJ2-5; 9 bases map to TRBD1. The germline gives CDR1 KGHDR, CDR2 SFDVKD. The junction had 3 bases not matched to a gene; V was cut back by 3 bases and J by 2 bases. The CDR3 length is 15 residues. CDR3 residues: CATSDGGTGQETQYF. The CDR3 region has the DNA TGTGCCACCAGTGATGGCGGGACAGGGCAAGAGACCCAGTACTTC.

V and J are TRBV30 and TRBJ2-7; D perhaps matches TRBD1 (5 bases). CDR1 is GTSNPN, CDR2 SVGIG, per germline (reference sequence). CDR3 length equals 11 residues. The CDR3 spells CGAQTAYEQYF. As DNA, the CDR3 is TGTGGGGCACAGACAGCCTACGAGCAGTACTTC.

The chain combines TRBV10-3 with TRBJ2-2; tentatively, D is TRBD2 (5 bases). V dropped 3 bases and J dropped 5 bases, with 10 bases sitting between them. In germline, CDR1 is ENHRY, CDR2 SYGVKD. The CDR3 spans 14 residues. The CDR3 DNA is TGTGCCATCAGTGACAGAAAGCGGACCGGGGAGCTGTTTTTT. Amino acid sequence: CAISDRKRTGELFF.